Included here is one T cell receptor beta chain sequence, with context. What it binds is unknown. These data are taken from a study of OX40 agonist ivuxolimab in advanced cancers. For the study at large: Anti-PD-1, anti-PD-L1 or anti-CTLA-4 therapy given earlier was allowed, and 40% had some.

Whole-study results and caveats: Also present in some nonresponders was a low level of normalized T-cell clonal expansion. Expanded clones belonging to CD8+ T cells outnumbered, on average, those of CD4+.

Repertoires were generated with immunoSEQ multiplex PCR, while TCRdb's copy carries only in-frame clones and drops some. Of around 100,000 clones in the sample, roughly 90% were seen once. The clonotype comes from an adult with an advanced solid tumor such as melanoma, head and neck, liver or kidney cancer. Sequencing was performed on CD4+ or CD8+ T cells sorted from blood, taken in a trial of the OX40 agonist ivuxolimab.

Here the CDR3 reads CASSKAAPSSYEQYF. As DNA, the CDR3 is TGTGCCAGTAGTAAGGCAGCCCCATCGTCCTACGAGCAGTACTTC. The V gene is TRBV19, the J gene TRBJ2-7; no firm D call. V was pared by 4 bases and J by 1 base, with 14 bases between. Germline CDR1 and CDR2: LNHDA and SQIVND (reference sequence). This CDR3 has 15 amino acids. The full variable domain, rest sourced from reference TRBV19 and TRBJ2-7, is DGGITQSPKYLFRKEGQNVTLSCEQNLNHDAMYWYRQDPGQGLRLIYYSQIVNDFQKGDIAEGYSVSREKKESFPLTVTSAQKNPTAFYLCASSKAAPSSYEQYFGPGTRLTVT.